This entry lists 15 T cell receptor beta chains sequenced from one sample in a study of T cells in Graves' hyperthyroidism and ophthalmopathy. Amplification yielded TCR beta CDR3 regions, with RNA transcripts as the source. The HTBI primer set was used in a first-round RT-PCR of the TCR CDR3. From the multiplex PCR reads, TCRdb called clonotypes with MiXCR, one entry per CDR3 protein. The sample carries 550,000 to 700,000 distinct CDR3 sequences, about half recorded once. Source material: peripheral blood or thyroid tissue (not recorded which). Receptors were obtained from an adult woman with Graves' disease, either hyperthyroidism or ophthalmopathy (not recorded which).

This clonotype has only a few counts. The CDR3 DNA follows: TGTGCCAGCAGTTCCCCCGGGGGGAACACCGGGGAGCTGTTTTTT. It encodes CASSSPGGNTGELFF. This chain uses TRBV28 with TRBJ2-2; TRBD2 might be the D (6 bases). Germline loops: CDR1 MDHEN, CDR2 SYDVKM. V was trimmed by 4 bases and J by 1 base, leaving 10 bases between them. CDR3 size: 15 residues.

The CDR3 loop reads CSARGDSKETQHF. The CDR3 DNA is TGCAGTGCTAGGGGGGACTCCAAGGAGACCCAGCATTTT. This chain uses TRBV20-1 with TRBJ1-5, with a tentative D call TRBD1 (5 bases). V lost 3 bases and J lost 11, with 17 bases in between. Germline assignment: CDR1 DFQATT and CDR2 SNEGSKA (reference sequence). This CDR3 is 13 amino acids long.

With respect to this clonotype: The junction differs from germline at one of its ends, possibly a read error. The gene calls are TRBV9 and TRBJ2-7; D is unresolved. CDR1 is SGDLS, CDR2 YYNGEE, per germline. CDR3 length equals 13 residues. The CDR3 DNA reads as TGTGCCAGCAGCGACTCGAACTCCCACGAGCAGTACTTC. Its translation: CASSDSNSHEQYF.

Concerning this clonotype itself: This clone may be a read error of a much larger clone one base away. V usage is TRBV7-2 and J usage is TRBJ1-5; D gene ambiguous. This CDR3 is built from 13 residues. V dropped 7 bases and J dropped 2 bases, with 9 bases sitting between them. CDR1 is SGHTA and CDR2 is FQGNSA in the germline V gene. CDR3 in amino acids: CASTRNRNQPQHF. The CDR3 DNA follows: TGTGCCAGCACGCGGAACCGCAATCAGCCCCAGCATTTT.

This clonotype was recorded many times. This chain connects TRBV11-2 to TRBJ2-5; the match to TRBD1 covers 9 bases. J gave up 4 bases and V 1 base, and 10 bases lay outside the gene matches. The CDR3 is made up of 17 amino acids. Germline CDR1 is SGHAT and CDR2 is FQNNGV. The CDR3 spells CASSLVPDRGVRETQYF. CDR3 DNA sequence: TGTGCCAGCAGCTTAGTACCCGACAGGGGGGTACGAGAGACCCAGTACTTC.

This clonotype was seen at least ten times. CDR3 protein: CASSQGGLQETQYF. For the CDR3, the DNA is TGTGCCAGCAGCCAGGGGGGACTGCAAGAGACCCAGTACTTC. The rearrangement joins TRBV7-2 to TRBJ2-5; possible D gene TRBD1, 7 bases. V was shortened by 5 bases and J by 2 bases, with 12 bases between the two germline ends. The germline V gene encodes CDR1 SGHTA and CDR2 FQGNSA. The CDR3 sequence is 14 residues long.

The rearrangement uses TRBV19 and TRBJ2-2; D may be TRBD2 (6 bases). The CDR3 is 15 amino acids. V was clipped by 5 bases and J by 5 bases, with 15 bases between them. From germline, CDR1 is LNHDA and CDR2 SQIVND (reference sequence). In DNA, the CDR3 is TGTGCCAGTAGTCTAACTAGCATCTCGACCGGGGAGCTGTTTTTT. It yields the protein CASSLTSISTGELFF.

The J gene is TRBJ2-7, the V gene TRBV7-6, with no clear D. This CDR3 has 15 amino acids. Deletions cut 8 bases from V and 4 bases from J, with 21 bases between. Looked up from germline, CDR1 is SGHVS and CDR2 is FNYEAQ. CDR3 region: CASVLDREPPYEQYF. CDR3 sequence (DNA): TGTGCCAGCGTATTAGATAGAGAACCCCCTTACGAGCAGTACTTC.

The sample holds a few counts of this clonotype. CDR3: CASSPGTEQETQYF. The CDR3 nucleotides read TGTGCCAGCTCACCCGGGACAGAACAAGAGACCCAGTACTTC. The V call is TRBV18, the J call TRBJ2-5; TRBD1 agrees at 7 bases. The CDR3 is 14 residues long. Germline V CDR1 and CDR2: KGHSH, LQKENI. The V segment lost 3 bases and the J segment 2 bases; nucleotides outside the gene matches: 3.

V usage is TRBV29-1 and J usage is TRBJ2-5; no clear D gene. The V gene's germline CDR1 is SQVTM and CDR2 ANQGSEA. V lost 5 bases to trimming and J lost 2 bases, with 15 bases between them. This CDR3 is built from 14 residues. CDR3 coding DNA: TGCAGCGTTAACCTCCCTCTGGTTCAAGAGACCCAGTACTTC. Translation: CSVNLPLVQETQYF.

This clonotype appeared many times. The V gene is TRBV20-1, the J gene TRBJ1-4, with D unresolved. CDR3 length: 15 residues. Germline CDR1 reads DFQATT; CDR2 reads SNEGSKA (reference sequence). Trimming stripped 1 base from V and 4 bases from J, with 13 bases between. This chain's CDR3 is CSARALGLFNEKLFF. CDR3 DNA: TGCAGTGCTAGAGCGTTAGGGCTGTTTAATGAAAAACTGTTTTTT.

The V gene is TRBV2, the J gene TRBJ1-5, with D possibly TRBD1 on 5 matching bases. CDR1 is SNHLY, CDR2 FYNNEI, per germline. The CDR3 consists of 14 residues. The V end lost 6 bases, the J end lost 14 bases, and 23 bases lay between the germline ends. The CDR3 region is CASSSRVQYVWEHF. CDR3 sequence (DNA): TGTGCCAGCAGCAGCAGGGTCCAATATGTATGGGAGCATTTT. Full variable domain (missing parts from reference TRBV2 and TRBJ1-5): EPEVTQTPSHQVTQMGQEVILRCVPISNHLYFYWYRQILGQKVEFLVSFYNNEISEKSEIFDDQFSVERPDGSNFTLKIRSTKLEDSAMYFCASSSRVQYVWEHFGDGTRLSIL.

Of note for this clonotype: This is likely a read error, given that the CDR3 carries no conserved phenylalanine or tryptophan at its end. The chain joins TRBV29-1 to TRBJ2-5; D gene ambiguous. Germline V CDR1 and CDR2: SQVTM, ANQGSEA. The CDR3 is 12 amino acids. CDR3 nucleotides: TGCAGTGTTGAAGGCGGTGGAGAGACCCAGTACCTC. Translated, it gives CSVEGGGETQYL.

About this clonotype itself: The missing conserved phenylalanine or tryptophan at the end of this CDR3 makes a read error likely. J is TRBJ2-5 and V is TRBV11-2; no reliable D call. Trimming pared 3 bases from V and 7 bases from J, leaving 15 bases between. The CDR3 covers 14 residues. Germline loops: CDR1 SGHAT, CDR2 FQNNGV. Here the CDR3 reads CASSFLEGLLTQYL. The CDR3, as DNA: TGTGCCAGCAGCTTCCTAGAAGGCCTTTTGACCCAGTACCTC.

In this sample, this clonotype turned up many times. The chain recombines TRBV12-3 or TRBV12-4 with TRBJ1-4; 8 bases align to TRBD1. J was trimmed by 5 bases and V by 5 bases; bases with no gene match: 4. This CDR3 is built from 14 residues. CDR3: CASSTDRANEKLFF. The CDR3 bases are TGTGCCAGCAGTACGGACAGGGCCAATGAAAAACTGTTTTTT.